This T cell receptor (beta chain) derives from a study of OX40 agonist ivuxolimab in advanced cancers. Study information: Every 2 weeks, patients got intravenous ivuxolimab at one of six dose levels (0.01-10 mg/kg).

On this clone: Its antigen is as yet unknown. At one end the junction does not follow the germline gene, possibly because of a read error.

Germline lookup yields CDR1 MRHNA and CDR2 SNTAGT. CDR3 length equals 13 residues. The assay was immunoSEQ multiplex PCR, and TCRdb's table has in-frame clones only and misses some. Of 48,000 or so clones listed, about 88% are singletons. Overall study results and limits: Which antigen the expanded peripheral T cells recognized is unknown. At doses 0.1 to 3.0 mg/kg, CD4+ and CD8+ clones expanded. On average, a greater number of expanded clones characterised CD8+ T cells relative to CD4+.

The sequences come from CD4+ or CD8+ T cells sorted from blood, collected in a trial of the OX40 agonist ivuxolimab. The receptor's source is an adult with an advanced solid tumor such as melanoma, head and neck, liver or kidney cancer. This chain joins TRBV6-4 and TRBJ2-6; unclear D gene. CDR3 sequence reads: CAGSARGANVLTF. DNA of the CDR3: TGTGCCGGCAGTGCGAGAGGGGCCAACGTCCTGACTTTC.